Below are 2 T cell receptor beta chains sequenced from a single sample in a study of response to subunit inactivated influenza vaccine. One entry per CDR3 protein, called by TCRdb with MiXCR from the RT-PCR reads. The sample records hundreds of thousands of distinct CDR3 sequences, 12% to 15% being singletons. This specimen was PBMCs from blood, taken less than 15 days before vaccination. The receptors come from a man aged 50 or older who received an inactivated influenza vaccine.

This clonotype was seen only a few times. The CDR3 DNA reads TGCGCCAGCAGCGCGACAGTAAGAGAGACCCAGTACTTC. Translated, it gives CASSATVRETQYF. The rearrangement links TRBV5-1 to TRBJ2-5, with D possibly matching TRBD1 (5 bases). Germline CDR1 and CDR2: SGHRS and YFSETQ. The CDR3 runs to 13 residues. Trimming left V 4 bases short and J 4 bases short, with 11 bases between.

The J gene is TRBJ2-3, the V gene TRBV7-2, with D uncertain. The germline CDR1 and CDR2 sequences are SGHTA and FQGNSA. V lost 6 bases, J lost 4 bases, and 11 bases lay in between. The CDR3 runs to 13 residues. The CDR3 bases are TGTGCCAGCAGGGTCGGAGTGTCAGATACGCAGTATTTT. Encoded protein: CASRVGVSDTQYF.